Below, 16 T cell receptor beta chains from the same sample are listed, as sequenced in a study of cytomegalovirus exposure and HLA in healthy donors. Primers: 60 Vbeta forward and 13 Jbeta reverse. Method: immunoSEQ multiplex PCR; TCRdb's copy keeps in-frame clones and lacks some. The table has 120,000 or so clones, around three quarters seen once. The sample comprised PBMCs. The receptors were gathered from a man aged 45-65 years in good health and CMV-seropositive.

The V call is TRBV7-9, the J call TRBJ2-5; possible D gene TRBD2, 6 bases. Germline values: CDR1 SEHNR, CDR2 FQNEAQ (reference sequence). CDR3 length: 16 amino acids. With 4 bases removed from V and 2 bases from J, the gap between germline ends came to 17 bases. The DNA for the CDR3 is TGTGCCAGCAGCTATCGACTGCAGCGGGTGCAAGAGACCCAGTACTTC. This gives the protein CASSYRLQRVQETQYF. The variable domain in full, with the rest retrieved from reference TRBV7-9 and TRBJ2-5, is DTGVSQNPRHKITKRGQNVTFRCDPISEHNRLYWYRQTLGQGPEFLTYFQNEAQLEKSRLLSDRFSAERPKGSFSTLEIQRTEQGDSAMYLCASSYRLQRVQETQYFGPGTRLLVL.

In DNA, the CDR3 is TGTGCCAGCAGTGGTCAGGTCCTCGAGACCCAGTACTTC. Amino acid sequence: CASSGQVLETQYF. This chain joins TRBV6-1 and TRBJ2-5; D gene uncertain. V was pared by 4 bases and J by 5 bases, with 11 bases between. The CDR3 consists of 13 residues. Germline CDR1 and CDR2: MNHNS and SASEGT.

The chain is built from TRBV5-1 and TRBJ2-7, with 8 bases aligning to TRBD1. V lost 1 base to trimming and J lost 1 base; unmatched junction nucleotides: 4. Looked up from germline, CDR1 is SGHRS and CDR2 is YFSETQ. The CDR3 is 15 residues long. The CDR3 region is CASSLQGAPSYEQYF. The CDR3 region has the DNA TGCGCCAGCAGCTTGCAGGGGGCGCCGTCCTACGAGCAGTACTTC.

The chain employs TRBV28 and TRBJ2-2; TRBD2 might be the D (7 bases). This CDR3 comprises 14 residues. V was pared by 11 bases and J by 5 bases, with 18 bases between. The V gene's germline CDR1 is MDHEN and CDR2 SYDVKM. The CDR3 DNA reads TGTGCCCTGGGGGGGGCGAGTAGGACCGGGGAGCTGTTTTTT. Amino acids: CALGGASRTGELFF.

V and J are TRBV7-9 and TRBJ1-1; D might be TRBD1 (5 bases). CDR1 SEHNR and CDR2 FQNEAQ come from the germline V gene (reference sequence). The V gene lost 4 bases and the J gene lost 4 bases, with 10 bases spanning the gap. CDR3 length equals 13 residues. The CDR3 sequence is CASSSGRATEAFF. For the CDR3, the DNA is TGTGCCAGCAGCTCAGGGAGGGCCACTGAAGCTTTCTTT.

The rearrangement links TRBV11-2 to TRBJ2-2; 11 nucleotides align to TRBD1. Trimming cost V 5 bases and J 4 bases; bases outside gene matches: 3. Germline V gives CDR1 SGHAT, CDR2 FQNNGV. This CDR3 has 15 amino acids. CDR3 amino acids: CASSAGTGGTGELFF. CDR3 nucleotide sequence: TGTGCCAGCAGCGCCGGGACAGGGGGCACCGGGGAGCTGTTTTTT.

This chain connects TRBV2 to TRBJ1-3; a possible D gene is TRBD1 (5 bases). V shed 6 bases and J shed 10 bases, with 25 bases lying between them. This CDR3 spans 16 amino acids. The germline V gene has CDR1 SNHLY and CDR2 FYNNEI. The CDR3 DNA reads TGTGCCAGCAGGGCCGTGGCTGGCAGGGCCGGTAGGACCATATATTTT. The encoded protein is CASRAVAGRAGRTIYF.

The gene calls are TRBV7-7 and TRBJ2-1; 9 positions agree with TRBD1. Germline loops: CDR1 SSHAT, CDR2 FNYEAQ (reference sequence). V lost 5 bases to trimming and J lost 4 bases; unmatched junction nucleotides: 3. This CDR3 has 14 residues. CDR3 coding DNA: TGTGCCAGCAGCCGGGACAGGGTTTACAATGAGCAGTTCTTC. Residues: CASSRDRVYNEQFF.

This chain links TRBV9 with TRBJ2-2; D is possibly TRBD2 (6 bases). The CDR3 length is 14 residues. Germline-derived CDR1 and CDR2 are SGDLS and YYNGEE. Trimming removed 4 bases at V and 9 bases at J, with 16 bases between. Written as DNA, the CDR3 is TGTGCCAGCAGCCCACCGGGACTCCCCAGGGAGCTGTTTTTT. Translating it yields CASSPPGLPRELFF.

The V gene is TRBV19, the J gene TRBJ2-3; 8 bases line up with TRBD1. The V gene end was trimmed by 6 bases and the J gene end by 2 bases; junction bases not matched to a gene: 7. Germline lookup yields CDR1 LNHDA and CDR2 SQIVND (reference sequence). This CDR3 region has 15 residues. As DNA, the CDR3 is TGTGCCAGTAGCTTGGACAGGGACCCCACAGATACGCAGTATTTT. Translated, it gives CASSLDRDPTDTQYF.

CDR3 bases: TGTGCCAGTAGTATAGGCGCACAGTTTGTTGAAGCTTTCTTT. Amino acid sequence: CASSIGAQFVEAFF. This chain links TRBV19 with TRBJ1-1, with unresolved D. CDR1 LNHDA and CDR2 SQIVND come from the germline V gene (reference sequence). This CDR3 contains 14 residues. Trimming shortened V by 1 base and J by 7 bases, and 13 bases separated the two germline ends.

The chain has TRBV5-1 and TRBJ1-2; 7 nucleotides line up with TRBD1. Germline values: CDR1 SGHRS, CDR2 YFSETQ. CDR3 length: 13 residues. Unmatched junction bases numbered 1, after V lost 0 bases and J lost 5 bases. The CDR3, as DNA: TGCGCCAGCAGCTTGGAGGGGGCTTATGGCTACACCTTC. This encodes CASSLEGAYGYTF.

The CDR3 sequence: CASSLYSTDTQYF. As DNA, the CDR3 is TGCGCCAGCAGCTTGTATTCCACAGATACGCAGTATTTT. The J gene is TRBJ2-3, the V gene TRBV5-1; D gene ambiguous. The CDR3 totals 13 residues. The V end lost 1 base, the J end lost 2 bases, and 5 bases lay between the germline ends. From germline, CDR1 is SGHRS and CDR2 YFSETQ.

V usage is TRBV6-6 and J usage is TRBJ1-1; D is possibly TRBD1 (5 bases). The V end was cut by 5 bases, the J end by 4 bases, with 11 bases between. The CDR3 loop spans 13 amino acids. CDR1 and CDR2 (germline): MNHNY, SVGAGI (reference sequence). For the CDR3, the DNA is TGTGCCAGCAGTGTAGGGGTGGCCACTGAAGCTTTCTTT. Translated, it gives CASSVGVATEAFF.

J is TRBJ2-3 and V is TRBV9, with unresolved D. The CDR3 contains 14 residues. Germline V lookup: CDR1 SGDLS, CDR2 YYNGEE. The V and J ends lost 2 bases and 4 bases respectively, with 11 bases between them. The CDR3 coding sequence is TGTGCCAGCAGCGTTTATAGTAACGCAGATACGCAGTATTTT. Translation gives CASSVYSNADTQYF.

The chain is built from TRBV7-9 and TRBJ2-7, with D hard to call. Trimming took off 6 bases at V and 2 bases at J, with 5 bases between the two ends. Germline V gene data show CDR1 as SEHNR and CDR2 as FQNEAQ (reference sequence). The CDR3 spans 11 residues. The CDR3, as DNA: TGTGCCAGCAGTTTTACCTACGAGCAGTACTTC. It is translated as CASSFTYEQYF.